These 31 T cell receptor beta chains came from one sample sequenced in a study of shared clonotypes between healthy human individuals. Libraries were prepared by immunoSEQ multiplex PCR; TCRdb keeps only in-frame clonotypes and omits some of them. The profile shows approximately 2.1 million clones, over 85% of them singletons. What was sequenced was naive CD4+ T cells from PBMCs. Regarding subset: CD45RA+ positively selected. These receptor sequences come from a man aged 18 to 30 in good health. Some clones in this sample may be carry-over from other donors' samples.

The chain has TRBV7-2 and TRBJ2-3; D uncertain. Germline loops: CDR1 SGHTA, CDR2 FQGNSA. V was cut by 5 bases and J by 2 bases, with 11 bases left in between. CDR3 length equals 14 residues. The CDR3 loop reads CASSVGLITDTQYF. The DNA of the CDR3 is TGTGCCAGCAGCGTGGGCCTCATCACAGATACGCAGTATTTT.

The V gene is TRBV5-1, the J gene TRBJ1-4; 9 positions match TRBD1. V shed 2 bases, J shed 3 bases, and the junction held 8 bases outside the gene matches. The CDR3 loop spans 17 amino acids. Germline V gene data show CDR1 as SGHRS and CDR2 as YFSETQ. CDR3 sequence: CASSLGRGQGSNEKLFF. As DNA, the CDR3 is TGCGCCAGCAGCTTAGGGCGGGGACAGGGATCTAATGAAAAACTGTTTTTT.

This rearrangement joins TRBV6-6 to TRBJ1-2; 7 positions agree with TRBD1. Losses at the gene ends were 8 bases for V and 2 bases for J; bases not matched to a gene: 5. The CDR3 is 13 residues long. CDR1 MNHNY and CDR2 SVGAGI come from the germline V gene (reference sequence). CDR3 residues: CASAPQGNYGYTF. As DNA, the CDR3 is TGTGCCAGCGCCCCACAGGGGAACTATGGCTACACCTTC.

This chain joins TRBV6-5 and TRBJ1-1; unclear D gene. V lost 2 bases to trimming and J lost 8 bases, with 9 bases between them. Per the germline V gene, CDR1 is MNHEY and CDR2 is SVGAGI. CDR3 length: 12 amino acids. CDR3 residues: CASSYQAREAFF. The DNA of the CDR3 is TGTGCCAGCAGTTACCAGGCCAGGGAAGCTTTCTTT.

This clone occurred a few times. The CDR3 nucleotides are TGTGCCAGTAGGATATTTCAGGGGGCAGGTCAGCCCCAGCATTTT. This codes for CASRIFQGAGQPQHF. The rearrangement uses TRBV19 and TRBJ1-5, with 8 bases that match TRBD1. Germline values: CDR1 LNHDA, CDR2 SQIVND (reference sequence). This CDR3 has 15 amino acids. Trimming took 6 bases from V and 6 from J; bases not matched to a gene: 10. The full variable domain, rest sourced from reference TRBV19 and TRBJ1-5, is DGGITQSPKYLFRKEGQNVTLSCEQNLNHDAMYWYRQDPGQGLRLIYYSQIVNDFQKGDIAEGYSVSREKKESFPLTVTSAQKNPTAFYLCASRIFQGAGQPQHFGDGTRLSIL.

About this clone: A much larger clone differs from this one at a single base, so this may be a read error. Other nucleotide sequences in the sample specify the same CDR3. This chain links TRBV7-3 with TRBJ1-1; D gene uncertain. CDR1 SGHTA and CDR2 FQGTGA come from the germline V gene. The CDR3 totals 13 residues. Trimming shortened V by 2 bases and J by 1 base, and 5 bases separated the two germline ends. CDR3 DNA: TGTGCCAGCAGCTTAGACCGGAACACTGAAGCTTTCTTT. Translating it yields CASSLDRNTEAFF.

The chain couples TRBV11-2 to TRBJ1-3; maybe TRBD1 (6 bases). The germline gives CDR1 SGHAT, CDR2 FQNNGV. Trimming left V 5 bases short and J 0 bases short, with 11 bases between. The length of the CDR3 is 15 residues. Written as DNA, the CDR3 is TGTGCCAGCAGCGTCCAGGGGTTCTCTGGAAACACCATATATTTT. The encoded protein is CASSVQGFSGNTIYF.

The rearrangement uses TRBV18 and TRBJ2-1, with 7 positions matching TRBD1. Per germline, CDR1 KGHSH and CDR2 LQKENI. Unmatched junction bases numbered 4, after V lost 5 bases and J lost 0 bases. This CDR3 has 15 residues. The CDR3 here is CASSSTGFSYNEQFF. The CDR3 region has the DNA TGTGCCAGCTCATCGACAGGGTTCTCCTACAATGAGCAGTTCTTC.

The CDR3 coding sequence is TGTGCCTCCCACCCCGGGCCTTCGCAGTATTTT. Translation: CASHPGPSQYF. The chain couples TRBV6-5 to TRBJ2-3; no clear D gene. Between the trimmed V and J ends, which lost 11 bases and 10 bases, there was a span of 16 bases. CDR1 MNHEY and CDR2 SVGAGI come from the germline V gene. This CDR3 is built from 11 residues.

This clone appeared once. V is TRBV11-3 and J is TRBJ2-1, with TRBD2 identical over 9 bases. The CDR3 is made up of 15 amino acids. Germline lookup yields CDR1 SGHNT and CDR2 YENEEA. Trimming removed 5 bases from V and 6 bases from J; junction bases left unmatched: 8. The CDR3 coding sequence is TGTGCCAGCAGCCTTCGAGGGACTAGCTTCAATGAGCAGTTCTTC. Residues: CASSLRGTSFNEQFF.

This clone appeared a single time. This sequence joins TRBV18 and TRBJ2-7; D gene unclear. V was shortened by 1 base and J by 4 bases, with 11 bases between the two germline ends. Germline CDR1 and CDR2: KGHSH and LQKENI. The CDR3 consists of 14 residues. CDR3 amino acids: CASSPLGITYEQYF. The CDR3 DNA reads TGTGCCAGCTCACCACTAGGAATCACGTACGAGCAGTACTTC.

The CDR3, as DNA: TGCAGCGTTGAAACTAGCGGGAGAGGGCAAGCGCAGTATTTT. It is translated as CSVETSGRGQAQYF. This chain uses TRBV29-1 with TRBJ2-3; 11 positions agree with TRBD2. CDR3 size: 14 residues. V shed 2 bases and J 10 bases; nucleotides not matched to a gene: 8. The germline CDR1 and CDR2 sequences are SQVTM and ANQGSEA.

This chain joins TRBV5-1 and TRBJ1-5; D call uncertain. This CDR3 is 15 amino acids long. Germline CDR1 and CDR2: SGHRS and YFSETQ. Trimming removed 6 bases at V and 2 bases at J, with 15 bases between. CDR3 amino acids: CASNIGTGRNQPQHF. CDR3 sequence (DNA): TGCGCCAGCAACATTGGTACGGGCCGCAATCAGCCCCAGCATTTT.

This rearrangement joins TRBV10-1 to TRBJ2-3; 8 bases align to TRBD1. Germline values: CDR1 WNHNN, CDR2 SYGVQD (reference sequence). CDR3 length equals 15 residues. J was trimmed by 2 bases and V by 3 bases; bases with no gene match: 4. The CDR3 DNA reads TGCGCCAGCAGTGAATCAGGGGGCTACACAGATACGCAGTATTTT. Translation: CASSESGGYTDTQYF.

This chain connects TRBV12-5 to TRBJ1-1; 9 bases map to TRBD1. Trimming cost V 5 bases and J 4 bases; bases outside gene matches: 8. Germline V gene data show CDR1 as LGHNT and CDR2 as FRNRAP. The length of the CDR3 is 15 residues. CDR3 in DNA: TGTGCTAGTGGTCAAGGACAGGGGCCCGCCACTGAAGCTTTCTTT. Translation: CASGQGQGPATEAFF.

The chain uses TRBV2 and TRBJ1-5; D is unresolved. CDR1 is SNHLY, CDR2 FYNNEI, per germline. Trimming left V 7 bases short and J 6 bases short, with 13 bases between. This CDR3 is 13 amino acids long. CDR3 sequence (DNA): TGTGCCAGCACTGGGGAGTGGGCTCAGCCCCAGCATTTT. Translated: CASTGEWAQPQHF.

The chain recombines TRBV5-1 with TRBJ2-2; no clear D. The CDR3 extends over 16 amino acids. Germline lookup yields CDR1 SGHRS and CDR2 YFSETQ. V was clipped by 6 bases and J by 0 bases, with 15 bases between them. CDR3 sequence (DNA): TGCGCCAGCAACCCGTGGGCGGAACCGAACACCGGGGAGCTGTTTTTT. This encodes CASNPWAEPNTGELFF.

The chain carries TRBV7-2 and TRBJ1-2, with D unresolved. CDR1 is SGHTA and CDR2 is FQGNSA in the germline V gene. The CDR3 has 15 residues. The ends were cut back, 1 base at V and 4 bases at J, with 13 bases in the middle. This chain's CDR3 is CASSLEFLPGYGYTF. CDR3 bases: TGTGCCAGCAGCTTAGAGTTTCTGCCGGGCTATGGCTACACCTTC.

This chain links TRBV7-9 with TRBJ2-7; 11 bases agree with TRBD1. This CDR3 is 18 amino acids long. V shed 4 bases, J shed 3 bases, and the junction held 14 bases outside the gene matches. Germline CDR1 and CDR2: SEHNR and FQNEAQ (reference sequence). This CDR3 is CASSSQPGQGAIGYEQYF. In DNA, the CDR3 is TGTGCCAGCAGCTCTCAACCCGGACAGGGGGCGATAGGCTACGAGCAGTACTTC.

CDR3 amino acids: CASSLMRGLGIYEQYF. The CDR3 DNA follows: TGCGCCAGCAGTCTCATGAGGGGATTGGGGATTTACGAGCAGTACTTC. The chain has TRBV4-3 and TRBJ2-7; tentatively, D is TRBD1 or TRBD2 (5 bases each). This CDR3 is 16 amino acids long. Germline V CDR1 and CDR2: LGHNA, YSLEER. V was shortened by 6 bases and J by 4 bases, with 22 bases between the two germline ends.

The sample holds a few counts of this clone. V usage is TRBV7-9 and J usage is TRBJ2-7; 8 bases match TRBD1. V was pared by 5 bases and J by 2 bases, with 8 bases of the junction left unmatched. Germline V gene sequence: CDR1 SEHNR, CDR2 FQNEAQ (reference sequence). The CDR3 sequence is 15 residues long. As DNA, the CDR3 is TGTGCCAGCAGCAAGTCGGACAGGGTCGCCTACGAGCAGTACTTC. Translation gives CASSKSDRVAYEQYF.

The genes are TRBV4-1 and TRBJ1-2; TRBD1 matches at 10 bases. Germline-derived CDR1 and CDR2 are MGHRA and YSYEKL. The CDR3 loop spans 14 amino acids. Losses at the gene ends were 2 bases for V and 6 bases for J; bases not matched to a gene: 3. Written as DNA, the CDR3 is TGCGCCAGCAGCCAAATGGGACAGGGGAATGGCTACACCTTC. Translation: CASSQMGQGNGYTF.

The V call is TRBV5-6, the J call TRBJ2-5; 8 bases are shared with TRBD1. The V and J ends lost 2 bases and 0 bases, in that order; junction bases with no gene match: 12. The CDR3 sequence is 18 residues long. In germline, CDR1 is SGHDT, CDR2 YYEEEE. This CDR3 is CASSLRTGTVVDQETQYF. The CDR3 DNA reads TGTGCCAGCAGCTTACGGACAGGGACGGTAGTGGACCAAGAGACCCAGTACTTC. Full variable domain (remainder filled in from reference TRBV5-6 and TRBJ2-5): DAGVTQSPTHLIKTRGQQVTLRCSPKSGHDTVSWYQQALGQGPQFIFQYYEEEERQRGNFPDRFSGHQFPNYSSELNVNALLLGDSALYLCASSLRTGTVVDQETQYFGPGTRLLVL.

The chain couples TRBV30 to TRBJ1-4; the match to TRBD1 covers 9 bases. Germline V lookup: CDR1 GTSNPN, CDR2 SVGIG (reference sequence). V was clipped by 2 bases and J by 9 bases; unmatched bases: 7. The CDR3 is 14 amino acids. The chain's CDR3 is CAWSLGTGSQKLFF. CDR3 bases: TGTGCCTGGAGTCTAGGGACAGGGAGCCAAAAACTGTTTTTT.

This sequence joins TRBV28 and TRBJ1-5, with D maybe TRBD1 (5 bases). The CDR3 is made up of 16 amino acids. Trimming took 8 bases from V and 6 from J, leaving 23 bases between them. Germline V gene data show CDR1 as MDHEN and CDR2 as SYDVKM. The CDR3 loop reads CASGLAGSFDSQPQHF. The CDR3, as DNA: TGTGCCAGCGGTCTGGCAGGGAGTTTTGACAGTCAGCCCCAGCATTTT.

V usage is TRBV11-2 and J usage is TRBJ2-1; D is perhaps TRBD1 (5 bases). V lost 2 bases and J 8 bases, leaving 10 bases between the germline ends. The germline V gene encodes CDR1 SGHAT and CDR2 FQNNGV. This CDR3 is built from 13 residues. The CDR3 sequence: CASSLPGSHEQFF. CDR3 nucleotide sequence: TGTGCCAGCAGCTTACCAGGGTCCCATGAGCAGTTCTTC.

The rearrangement joins TRBV6-1 to TRBJ2-7; D perhaps matches TRBD1 (5 bases). The CDR3 totals 14 residues. Germline V gives CDR1 MNHNS, CDR2 SASEGT. V was cut by 9 bases and J by 5 bases, with 20 bases left in between. The CDR3 DNA is TGTGCCAGTTCCAGGGAATGGGGTATGAACGAGCAGTACTTC. Translating it yields CASSREWGMNEQYF.

The chain recombines TRBV28 with TRBJ1-2; TRBD1 might be the D (5 bases). CDR1 is MDHEN, CDR2 SYDVKM, per germline. This CDR3 has 16 residues. V was clipped by 2 bases and J by 4 bases, with 17 bases between them. The DNA for the CDR3 is TGTGCCAGCAGTTTACCCGGGGCCTCGGGAGGCTATGGCTACACCTTC. The encoded protein is CASSLPGASGGYGYTF.

The chain couples TRBV5-1 to TRBJ2-5, with a weak D call TRBD2 (5 bases). This CDR3 is built from 15 residues. Germline values: CDR1 SGHRS, CDR2 YFSETQ. V lost 1 base to trimming and J lost 5 bases, with 15 bases between them. This CDR3 reads CASSLIAPTGETQYF. The CDR3 nucleotides read TGCGCCAGCAGCTTGATTGCGCCCACGGGGGAGACCCAGTACTTC.

J is TRBJ2-5 and V is TRBV15; the D call may be TRBD1 or TRBD2 (5 bases each). Germline CDR1 LNHNV, CDR2 YYDKDF (reference sequence). The CDR3 length is 13 residues. The germline V and J ends were trimmed by 8 bases and 2 bases, with 12 bases remaining between them. Here the CDR3 DNA reads TGTGCCACCTCGAATGGGGGTCAAGAGACCCAGTACTTC. It is translated as CATSNGGQETQYF.

The chain has TRBV7-9 and TRBJ2-1, with 11 positions matching TRBD2. The V and J ends lost 6 bases and 4 bases, in that order; junction bases with no gene match: 5. The CDR3 runs 15 residues. The germline V gene encodes CDR1 SEHNR and CDR2 FQNEAQ (reference sequence). CDR3 residues: CASSQTSGVYNEQFF. In DNA, the CDR3 is TGTGCCAGCAGTCAGACTAGCGGGGTTTACAATGAGCAGTTCTTC.